Below, 29 T cell receptor beta chains from the same sample are listed, as sequenced in a study of PD-L1 blockade in urothelial cancer. Time point indicated: peripheral blood 6 weeks after treatment start. TCRdb keeps only in-frame clones here, not all; method: immunoSEQ multiplex PCR. The sample lists about 48,000 clones; 86% were seen once. Here the sequenced sample was PBMCs, taken around atezolizumab (anti-PD-L1) treatment. Source of these receptors: a man aged 55-75 years with urothelial cancer.

On this clone: The junction shows a germline mismatch at one end, possibly a read error. V usage is TRBV30 and J usage is TRBJ2-1, with 14 bases that match TRBD2. CDR1 and CDR2 from the germline V gene are GTSNPN and SVGIG (reference sequence). This CDR3 spans 13 amino acids. The CDR3: CAWSVELTSGGVF. CDR3 nucleotide sequence: TGTGCCTGGAGTGTGGAGCTGACTAGCGGGGGGGTCTTC.

V and J are TRBV11-2 and TRBJ2-5; 8 bases align to TRBD2. Germline trimming cut 0 bases from V and 4 bases from J; bases unmatched to any gene: 4. The CDR3 contains 15 residues. Germline CDR1 is SGHAT and CDR2 is FQNNGV. The chain's CDR3 is CASSLDGTSRETQYF. CDR3 coding DNA: TGTGCCAGCAGCTTAGACGGGACTAGTCGAGAGACCCAGTACTTC.

The J gene is TRBJ2-7, the V gene TRBV28, with a weak D call TRBD1 (5 bases). This CDR3 region has 15 residues. CDR1 and CDR2 from the germline V gene are MDHEN and SYDVKM. The germline V and J ends were trimmed by 6 bases and 0 bases, with 15 bases remaining between them. CDR3 bases: TGTGCCAGCAGCCCAGACAGAAGTCGCTCCTACGAGCAGTACTTC. Protein: CASSPDRSRSYEQYF.

The chain has TRBV7-6 and TRBJ2-1, with 11 nucleotides matching TRBD1. Looked up from germline, CDR1 is SGHVS and CDR2 is FNYEAQ. The CDR3 is made up of 15 amino acids. V shed 5 bases, J shed 3 bases, and the junction held 3 bases outside the gene matches. CDR3 protein: CASSGQGANYNEQFF. CDR3 coding DNA: TGTGCCAGCAGCGGACAGGGGGCCAACTACAATGAGCAGTTCTTC.

Points on this clone: One end of the junction fails to match germline, which may point to a read error. The rearrangement joins TRBV7-7 to TRBJ2-3, with D tentatively TRBD1 (6 bases). Germline V lookup: CDR1 SSHAT, CDR2 FNYEAQ (reference sequence). The CDR3 has 14 amino acids. The CDR3 loop reads CASSSDSSTDTQYF. CDR3 DNA sequence: TGTGCTAGCAGCTCGGACAGTTCCACAGATACGCAGTATTTT.

The chain has TRBV9 and TRBJ2-1, with 10 positions matching TRBD1. This CDR3 comprises 15 residues. The trim removed 4 bases at V and 4 bases at J, leaving 5 bases unmatched. CDR1 is SGDLS and CDR2 is YYNGEE in the germline V gene. CDR3 coding DNA: TGTGCCAGCAGCAAACGACAGGGGGCATACAATGAGCAGTTCTTC. Its translation is CASSKRQGAYNEQFF.

J is TRBJ2-1 and V is TRBV6-5; tentatively, D is TRBD1 (6 bases). The length of the CDR3 is 15 residues. Germline V CDR1 and CDR2: MNHEY, SVGAGI. V lost 4 bases, J lost 3 bases, and 13 bases lay in between. CDR3 coding DNA: TGTGCCAGCAGTTTCCGGACAGAAAACTACAATGAGCAGTTCTTC. Its translation is CASSFRTENYNEQFF.

This rearrangement joins TRBV9 to TRBJ2-2, with 11 nucleotides matching TRBD1. CDR3 length equals 16 residues. Germline values: CDR1 SGDLS, CDR2 YYNGEE. Trimming cost V 2 bases and J 3 bases; bases outside gene matches: 3. The CDR3 protein is CASSVGQGAYTGELFF. In DNA, the CDR3 is TGTGCCAGCAGCGTCGGACAGGGGGCGTACACCGGGGAGCTGTTTTTT.

The rearrangement joins TRBV4-1 to TRBJ1-5, with D maybe TRBD1 (6 bases). V was trimmed by 1 base and J by 0 bases, leaving 10 bases between them. Germline-derived CDR1 and CDR2 are MGHRA and YSYEKL. CDR3 length: 16 residues. Written as DNA, the CDR3 is TGCGCCAGCAGCCAAGCCCCGACAGGTAGCAATCAGCCCCAGCATTTT. Its protein product is CASSQAPTGSNQPQHF.

This sequence joins TRBV28 and TRBJ2-2; D perhaps matches TRBD1 (5 bases). V was clipped by 6 bases and J by 4 bases, with 9 bases between them. This CDR3 is 13 amino acids long. Germline-derived CDR1 and CDR2 are MDHEN and SYDVKM. The CDR3 coding sequence is TGTGCCAGCAGGGCTACAGGCACCGGGGAGCTGTTTTTT. This sequence encodes CASRATGTGELFF.

CDR3 region: CASSRGQGATDNEQFF. CDR3 DNA sequence: TGCGCCAGCAGCCGGGGACAGGGGGCAACGGACAATGAGCAGTTCTTC. The J gene is TRBJ2-1, the V gene TRBV5-1; the match to TRBD1 covers 12 bases. There are 16 residues in the CDR3. The J segment lost 5 bases and the V segment lost 4 bases, leaving 7 bases of the junction unmatched. Germline V gene data show CDR1 as SGHRS and CDR2 as YFSETQ.

CDR3 sequence (DNA): TGTGCCAGCAGCGTCGATGTGGGAGACTATGGCTACACCTTC. It codes for CASSVDVGDYGYTF. The V call is TRBV9, the J call TRBJ1-2; D gene unclear. V dropped 2 bases and J dropped 3 bases, with 11 bases sitting between them. The CDR3 has 14 residues. Germline assignment: CDR1 SGDLS and CDR2 YYNGEE. Together with reference TRBV9 and TRBJ1-2, the CDR3 gives the full variable domain: DSGVTQTPKHLITATGQRVTLRCSPRSGDLSVYWYQQSLDQGLQFLIQYYNGEERAKGNILERFSAQQFPDLHSELNLSSLELGDSALYFCASSVDVGDYGYTFGSGTRLTVV.

The rearrangement joins TRBV10-3 to TRBJ2-7, with D possibly TRBD1 on 6 matching bases. V was cut by 0 bases and J by 0 bases, with 12 bases left in between. The CDR3 loop spans 16 amino acids. Germline V gene sequence: CDR1 ENHRY, CDR2 SYGVKD. The CDR3 coding sequence is TGTGCCATCAGTGAGTCGGCAGGGGAGCTCTCCTACGAGCAGTACTTC. Its translation is CAISESAGELSYEQYF.

The chain's CDR3 is CASSISGQGRHGYTF. Here the CDR3 DNA reads TGTGCCAGTAGTATCAGTGGGCAGGGTAGACACGGCTACACCTTC. This chain joins TRBV19 and TRBJ1-2; D might be TRBD1 (5 bases). V lost 3 bases to trimming and J lost 8 bases, with 19 bases between them. The CDR3 runs 15 residues. Germline V CDR1 and CDR2: LNHDA, SQIVND (reference sequence).

This sequence joins TRBV6-5 and TRBJ2-7, with TRBD1 matching over 7 bases. The germline V gene encodes CDR1 MNHEY and CDR2 SVGAGI. This CDR3 has 15 amino acids. V shed 7 bases, J shed 1 base, and the junction held 10 bases outside the gene matches. CDR3 nucleotide sequence: TGTGCCAGCACCTGGGGGACAGACCCATCCTACGAGCAGTACTTC. It yields the protein CASTWGTDPSYEQYF.

This chain uses TRBV18 with TRBJ2-7, with 10 bases that match TRBD1. V lost 4 bases, J lost 1 base, and 4 bases stayed unmatched. The germline V gene has CDR1 KGHSH and CDR2 LQKENI. CDR3 length: 15 residues. The CDR3 sequence: CASSRPGQGSYEQYF. CDR3 in DNA: TGTGCCAGCTCACGACCGGGACAGGGGTCCTACGAGCAGTACTTC.

The rearrangement links TRBV5-6 to TRBJ2-3; 9 positions agree with TRBD2. V was clipped by 0 bases and J by 5 bases; unmatched bases: 10. The CDR3 covers 17 residues. Germline lookup yields CDR1 SGHDT and CDR2 YYEEEE. The CDR3: CASSLVGGRGGQDTQYF. Here the CDR3 DNA reads TGTGCCAGCAGCTTGGTAGGTGGGCGGGGGGGCCAAGATACGCAGTATTTT.

V usage is TRBV5-5 and J usage is TRBJ1-2; TRBD1 agrees at 7 bases. J was trimmed by 8 bases and V by 4 bases; bases with no gene match: 5. Germline loops: CDR1 SGHKS, CDR2 YYEKEE (reference sequence). The CDR3 spans 12 residues. The chain's CDR3 is CASSRQGQGYTF. The CDR3 DNA sequence: TGTGCCAGCAGCAGACAGGGCCAAGGCTACACCTTC.

This chain connects TRBV2 to TRBJ1-6, with TRBD1 identical over 9 bases. This CDR3 has 18 amino acids. Germline lookup yields CDR1 SNHLY and CDR2 FYNNEI. V was clipped by 5 bases and J by 0 bases; unmatched bases: 8. CDR3 nucleotides: TGTGCCAGCAGTACCCCGGGACAGGGAGGCTCCTATAATTCACCCCTCCACTTT. Residues: CASSTPGQGGSYNSPLHF.

This rearrangement joins TRBV6-5 to TRBJ1-3, with 9 bases aligning to TRBD1. Germline CDR1 and CDR2: MNHEY and SVGAGI. The CDR3 runs 14 residues. The J segment lost 3 bases and the V segment lost 6 bases, leaving 3 bases of the junction unmatched. In DNA, the CDR3 is TGTGCCAGCAGCTGGACAGGGGTTGGAAACACCATATATTTT. The encoded protein is CASSWTGVGNTIYF.

This chain links TRBV7-2 with TRBJ2-7, with D possibly matching TRBD2 (6 bases). The germline V gene has CDR1 SGHTA and CDR2 FQGNSA. The CDR3 loop spans 13 amino acids. V shed 5 bases and J shed 3 bases, with 11 bases lying between them. DNA of the CDR3: TGTGCCAGCAGCCGCGGGGCGGGCTACGAGCAGTACTTC. Protein: CASSRGAGYEQYF. Together with reference TRBV7-2 and TRBJ2-7, the CDR3 gives the full variable domain: GAGVSQSPSNKVTEKGKDVELRCDPISGHTALYWYRQSLGQGLEFLIYFQGNSAPDKSGLPSDRFSAERTGGSVSTLTIQRTQQEDSAVYLCASSRGAGYEQYFGPGTRLTVT.

This chain uses TRBV7-2 with TRBJ2-3; 9 positions agree with TRBD1. V gave up 4 bases and J gave up 5 bases; unmatched junction bases: 4. The CDR3 has 14 amino acids. Looked up from germline, CDR1 is SGHTA and CDR2 is FQGNSA. The CDR3 nucleotides read TGTGCCAGCAGCTCACCGGACAGGGGAGATACGCAGTATTTT. Its protein is CASSSPDRGDTQYF.

The chain is built from TRBV11-2 and TRBJ1-3; D is undetermined. V was cut by 2 bases and J by 0 bases, with 8 bases left in between. The germline gives CDR1 SGHAT, CDR2 FQNNGV. The CDR3 has 15 residues. In nucleotides, the CDR3 is TGTGCCAGCAGCTTACGGTCGAGCTCTGGAAACACCATATATTTT. Protein: CASSLRSSSGNTIYF.

This chain uses TRBV28 with TRBJ1-5; D may be TRBD1 (5 bases). Germline loops: CDR1 MDHEN, CDR2 SYDVKM. V was pared by 8 bases and J by 3 bases, with 14 bases between. The CDR3 is made up of 14 amino acids. The CDR3 coding sequence is TGTGCCAGCGGTCCCAGGGCGTACAATCAGCCCCAGCATTTT. This gives the protein CASGPRAYNQPQHF. The full variable domain, rest sourced from reference TRBV28 and TRBJ1-5, is DVKVTQSSRYLVKRTGEKVFLECVQDMDHENMFWYRQDPGLGLRLIYFSYDVKMKEKGDIPEGYSVSREKKERFSLILESASTNQTSMYLCASGPRAYNQPQHFGDGTRLSIL.

This rearrangement joins TRBV5-5 to TRBJ2-7; 10 bases match TRBD1. CDR1 is SGHKS, CDR2 YYEKEE, per germline (reference sequence). This CDR3 has 15 amino acids. With V trimmed by 2 bases and J by 1 base, 3 bases remained unmatched. DNA for the CDR3: TGTGCCAGCAGCTTCGGGACAGGGGTATCCTACGAGCAGTACTTC. Residues: CASSFGTGVSYEQYF.

V gene TRBV9 combines with J gene TRBJ1-1; D may be TRBD1 (6 bases). Per germline, CDR1 SGDLS and CDR2 YYNGEE. This CDR3 contains 15 residues. The V gene lost 4 bases and the J gene lost 2 bases, with 15 bases spanning the gap. CDR3 in amino acids: CASSPPQGFNTEAFF. The CDR3 DNA reads as TGTGCCAGCAGCCCCCCACAGGGTTTCAACACTGAAGCTTTCTTT.

V is TRBV7-9 and J is TRBJ2-7; D may be TRBD2 (5 bases). The CDR3 totals 12 residues. V lost 5 bases to trimming and J lost 7 bases, with 12 bases between them. The V gene's germline CDR1 is SEHNR and CDR2 FQNEAQ (reference sequence). CDR3 nucleotides: TGTGCCAGCAGCCCAGCCTCGGGAGAGCAGTACTTC. It yields the protein CASSPASGEQYF. The full variable domain, rest sourced from reference TRBV7-9 and TRBJ2-7, is DTGVSQNPRHKITKRGQNVTFRCDPISEHNRLYWYRQTLGQGPEFLTYFQNEAQLEKSRLLSDRFSAERPKGSFSTLEIQRTEQGDSAMYLCASSPASGEQYFGPGTRLTVT.

This sequence joins TRBV28 and TRBJ2-7, with TRBD2 matching over 8 bases. The CDR3 runs to 16 residues. Germline assignment: CDR1 MDHEN and CDR2 SYDVKM. V dropped 5 bases and J dropped 2; count of bases not matched to a gene: 11. CDR3 coding DNA: TGTGCCAGCAGTACCCTGGGAGATAGCGGGGCCTACGAGCAGTACTTC. This encodes CASSTLGDSGAYEQYF.

This chain joins TRBV28 and TRBJ2-6; TRBD1 aligns across 11 bases. From germline, CDR1 is MDHEN and CDR2 SYDVKM. This CDR3 comprises 16 residues. The J segment lost 2 bases and the V segment lost 6 bases, leaving 3 bases of the junction unmatched. The CDR3 here is CASRPGQGAGANVLTF. CDR3 in DNA: TGTGCCAGCAGACCGGGACAGGGGGCTGGGGCCAACGTCCTGACTTTC.